The 28 T cell receptor beta chains given below trace back to one sample, sequenced in a study of T cells in Graves' hyperthyroidism and ophthalmopathy. Amplification yielded TCR beta CDR3 regions, with RNA transcripts as the source. The primer set for the first-round RT-PCR of the TCR CDR3 was HTBI. TCRdb analysed the multiplex PCR reads with MiXCR anew, one entry per CDR3 protein. The sample contains roughly 700,000 distinct CDR3 sequences, 15% to 20% of which appear only once. The sample consisted of blood. Receptor source: a man between 50 and 59 years old with Graves' hyperthyroidism.

This clonotype came up a few times. The chain couples TRBV7-8 to TRBJ1-5; 7 bases are shared with TRBD1. CDR3 length: 16 amino acids. J lost 4 bases, V lost 5 bases, and 11 bases had no gene match. Germline lookup yields CDR1 SGHVS and CDR2 FQNEAQ. Written as DNA, the CDR3 is TGTGCCAGCAGCGAAAAAGCCGGGACAGCGAATCAGCCCCAGCATTTT. The encoded protein is CASSEKAGTANQPQHF.

This clonotype turned up a few times. The chain couples TRBV18 to TRBJ2-6; the match to TRBD1 covers 7 bases. From germline, CDR1 is KGHSH and CDR2 LQKENI. With 4 bases clipped from V and 0 bases from J, the junction kept 6 bases outside the gene matches. The CDR3 runs to 17 residues. This CDR3 is CASSLWDSSSGANVLTF. The CDR3 DNA reads as TGTGCCAGCTCACTTTGGGACAGCTCCTCTGGGGCCAACGTCCTGACTTTC. The full variable domain, completed using reference TRBV18 and TRBJ2-6, is NAGVMQNPRHLVRRRGQEARLRCSPMKGHSHVYWYRQLPEEGLKFMVYLQKENIIDESGMPKERFSAEFPKEGPSILRIQQVVRGDSAAYFCASSLWDSSSGANVLTFGAGSRLTVL.

To note about this clonotype: Since no conserved phenylalanine or tryptophan closes the CDR3, a read error is the likely cause. The rearrangement links TRBV20-1 to TRBJ2-7; D remains unclear. CDR3 length equals 11 residues. CDR1 and CDR2 from the germline V gene are DFQATT and SNEGSKA (reference sequence). The ends were cut back, 3 bases at V and 1 base at J, with 4 bases in the middle. Here the CDR3 reads CSASRSYEQYL. The CDR3 DNA sequence: TGCAGTGCTAGCAGATCCTACGAGCAGTACCTC.

The chain joins TRBV28 to TRBJ1-1; D is uncertain. V dropped 7 bases and J dropped 1 base, with 10 bases sitting between them. This CDR3 is 13 amino acids long. CDR1 is MDHEN, CDR2 SYDVKM, per germline. The CDR3 nucleotides read TGTGCCAGCACCCCAACAGAGAACACTGAAGCTTTCTTT. Translation gives CASTPTENTEAFF.

V usage is TRBV6-5 and J usage is TRBJ1-1, with TRBD1 matching over 11 bases. V dropped 2 bases and J dropped 4; count of bases not matched to a gene: 6. CDR1 MNHEY and CDR2 SVGAGI come from the germline V gene. This CDR3 is 16 amino acids long. In DNA, the CDR3 is TGTGCCAGCAGTTACCACGGACAGGGGGCGCGCACTGAAGCTTTCTTT. Translating gives CASSYHGQGARTEAFF.

The rearrangement joins TRBV18 to TRBJ1-1; D gene uncertain. CDR1 is KGHSH, CDR2 LQKENI, per germline. V lost 2 bases, J lost 6 bases, and 19 bases lay in between. The CDR3 sequence is 16 residues long. The CDR3 sequence: CASSPGQSGTYSEAFF. The DNA of the CDR3 is TGTGCCAGCTCACCAGGCCAGTCTGGTACCTACTCTGAAGCTTTCTTT.

V gene TRBV4-1 combines with J gene TRBJ2-7; the D call may be TRBD1 or TRBD2 (5 bases each). The CDR3 totals 15 residues. V was trimmed by 0 bases and J by 6 bases, leaving 15 bases between them. Germline CDR1 is MGHRA and CDR2 is YSYEKL. As DNA, the CDR3 is TGCGCCAGCAGCCAAGAATGGGGACCCCCCTTCGAGCAGTACTTC. Its translation: CASSQEWGPPFEQYF.

V is TRBV14 and J is TRBJ2-3; a possible D gene is TRBD2 (6 bases). The CDR3 has 16 amino acids. Germline V CDR1 and CDR2: SGHDN, FVKESK. V lost 10 bases and J 2 bases, leaving 22 bases between the germline ends. The CDR3 spells CAIRPFRTISTDTQYF. The CDR3 region has the DNA TGTGCCATCCGGCCCTTTCGGACTATCTCCACAGATACGCAGTATTTT.

The V gene is TRBV18, the J gene TRBJ2-7, with 9 bases fitting TRBD1. With V trimmed by 3 bases and J by 5 bases, 8 bases remained unmatched. The CDR3 extends over 15 amino acids. Germline loops: CDR1 KGHSH, CDR2 LQKENI. The CDR3 here is CASSPTGTGSHEQYF. The CDR3 nucleotides read TGTGCCAGCTCACCTACCGGGACAGGGTCACACGAGCAGTACTTC.

This clonotype turned up a few times. The chain's CDR3 is CASSPGSGVSYNEQFF. The CDR3, as DNA: TGTGCCAGCAGTCCGGGGTCGGGAGTATCCTACAATGAGCAGTTCTTC. The rearrangement links TRBV12-3 or TRBV12-4 to TRBJ2-1; a weak D match, TRBD2 (6 bases). The CDR3 runs to 16 residues. V was pared by 5 bases and J by 1 base, with 15 bases between.

This clonotype has a count of ten or more. The chain recombines TRBV6-5 with TRBJ2-1, with 9 bases matching TRBD1. The trim removed 2 bases at V and 6 bases at J, leaving 5 bases unmatched. The CDR3 is 15 amino acids. Germline CDR1 MNHEY, CDR2 SVGAGI. CDR3 protein: CASSYETGGVNEQFF. The CDR3 nucleotides read TGTGCCAGCAGTTACGAGACAGGGGGAGTCAATGAGCAGTTCTTC.

This clonotype came up many times. The chain joins TRBV6-1 to TRBJ2-1; TRBD2 agrees at 14 bases. The J segment lost 9 bases and the V segment lost 2 bases, leaving 6 bases of the junction unmatched. This CDR3 is built from 16 residues. Germline V gene sequence: CDR1 MNHNS, CDR2 SASEGT. CDR3 sequence (DNA): TGTGCCAGCAGTGAAATGGGGACTAGCGGGAGCGGTGAGCAGTTCTTC. Protein product: CASSEMGTSGSGEQFF.

The genes are TRBV7-6 and TRBJ1-1, with D perhaps matching TRBD1 (5 bases). The V and J ends lost 1 base and 5 bases respectively, with 14 bases between them. Germline V gene sequence: CDR1 SGHVS, CDR2 FNYEAQ. This CDR3 has 15 amino acids. CDR3 sequence: CASSLVPGRATEAFF. CDR3 nucleotide sequence: TGTGCCAGCAGCTTAGTCCCAGGGAGGGCGACTGAAGCTTTCTTT.

This sequence joins TRBV6-1 and TRBJ1-1; the match to TRBD1 covers 12 bases. V gave up 5 bases and J gave up 8 bases; unmatched junction bases: 6. Germline V lookup: CDR1 MNHNS, CDR2 SASEGT. This CDR3 contains 14 residues. CDR3 region: CASSLGTGGREAFF. The DNA for the CDR3 is TGTGCCAGCAGTTTAGGGACAGGGGGCAGAGAAGCTTTCTTT.

Regarding this clonotype: This may stem from a read error, because a much larger clone lies one nucleotide away. V gene TRBV28 combines with J gene TRBJ2-7; possibly TRBD2 for D (5 bases). Trimming shortened V by 5 bases and J by 2 bases, and 16 bases separated the two germline ends. Germline assignment: CDR1 MDHEN and CDR2 SYDVKM. This CDR3 is 15 amino acids long. Written as DNA, the CDR3 is TGTGCCAGCAGTCATCAAGCGAGAGGGCCCTACGAGCAGTACTTC. It specifies CASSHQARGPYEQYF.

In DNA form, the CDR3 reads TGCGCCAGCAGCCAAGGGAGCGGGAGCAGCAATGAGCAGTTCTTC. Residues: CASSQGSGSSNEQFF. This sequence joins TRBV4-3 and TRBJ2-1; 8 nucleotides align to TRBD2. After removal of 1 base from V and 6 bases from J, the junction contained 5 bases not matched to a gene. The CDR3 has 15 residues. CDR1 is LGHNA and CDR2 is YSLEER in the germline V gene.

This clonotype was counted at least ten times. The chain uses TRBV11-2 and TRBJ1-2; the D gene is possibly TRBD1 (6 bases). CDR3 length: 15 amino acids. Trimming stripped 5 bases from V and 1 base from J, with 14 bases between. CDR1 SGHAT and CDR2 FQNNGV come from the germline V gene. This CDR3 reads CASSLRDTRNYGYTF. The CDR3 DNA reads as TGTGCCAGCAGCCTGCGGGACACCCGTAACTATGGCTACACCTTC.

This clonotype showed up many times. This chain connects TRBV18 to TRBJ1-5; the D is unclear. Trimming stripped 6 bases from V and 0 bases from J, with 12 bases between. The germline CDR1 and CDR2 sequences are KGHSH and LQKENI. CDR3 length equals 15 residues. The CDR3 loop is CASSPGAPSNQPQHF. CDR3 DNA sequence: TGTGCCAGCTCCCCCGGTGCCCCTAGCAATCAGCCCCAGCATTTT.

With respect to this clonotype: A read error may be the cause here, since a much bigger clone is one base away. The DNA for the CDR3 is TGTGTCACCGATGGGGACAGCTACTACGAGCAGTACTTC. It yields the protein CVTDGDSYYEQYF. The V call is TRBV28, the J call TRBJ2-7; TRBD1 aligns across 7 bases. Germline V CDR1 and CDR2: MDHEN, SYDVKM. The CDR3 consists of 13 residues.

Note on this clonotype: A much more abundant neighbour one base away suggests this may be a read error. The chain couples TRBV7-2 to TRBJ1-1; no firm D call. Per germline, CDR1 SGHTA and CDR2 FQGNSA. The CDR3 covers 13 residues. The V end was cut by 1 base, the J end by 6 bases, with 9 bases between. CDR3 DNA: TGTGCCAGCAGCTTAGAGGACGTATCTGAAGCTTTCTTT. This codes for CASSLEDVSEAFF.

This clonotype has just a few counts. The V gene is TRBV5-4, the J gene TRBJ2-1, with 9 bases aligning to TRBD2. Germline V gives CDR1 SGHNT, CDR2 YYREEE (reference sequence). This CDR3 region has 18 residues. The trim removed 5 bases at V and 2 bases at J, leaving 14 bases unmatched. CDR3 coding DNA: TGTGCCAGCAGGAAACTCGGGACTAGCTGGGACCCCTACAATGAGCAGTTCTTC. Its protein product is CASRKLGTSWDPYNEQFF.

There are many counts of this clonotype. V usage is TRBV2 and J usage is TRBJ1-5; a possible D gene is TRBD1 (5 bases). The V gene lost 7 bases and the J gene lost 2 bases, with 12 bases spanning the gap. Germline lookup yields CDR1 SNHLY and CDR2 FYNNEI. The CDR3 covers 14 residues. CDR3 nucleotides: TGTGCCAGCACCCCGGGACTCGGCAATCAGCCCCAGCATTTT. It yields the protein CASTPGLGNQPQHF. Full variable domain (missing parts from reference TRBV2 and TRBJ1-5): EPEVTQTPSHQVTQMGQEVILRCVPISNHLYFYWYRQILGQKVEFLVSFYNNEISEKSEIFDDQFSVERPDGSNFTLKIRSTKLEDSAMYFCASTPGLGNQPQHFGDGTRLSIL.

This clonotype was detected only a few times. The rearrangement joins TRBV20-1 to TRBJ2-7; D is uncertain. This CDR3 is 12 amino acids long. The germline CDR1 and CDR2 sequences are DFQATT and SNEGSKA (reference sequence). Trimming stripped 3 bases from V and 2 bases from J, with 8 bases between. DNA for the CDR3: TGCAGTGCTAGTAGGGAAACCTACGAGCAGTACTTC. Translating it yields CSASRETYEQYF.

This clonotype appeared a few times. The chain couples TRBV15 to TRBJ2-5; the match to TRBD2 covers 11 bases. This CDR3 region has 15 residues. Unmatched junction bases numbered 5, after V lost 3 bases and J lost 5 bases. The germline V gene encodes CDR1 LNHNV and CDR2 YYDKDF (reference sequence). This chain's CDR3 is CATSRARTSGETQYF. The CDR3 coding sequence is TGTGCCACCAGCAGGGCACGGACTAGCGGGGAGACCCAGTACTTC.

This chain uses TRBV3-1 with TRBJ2-1; a weak D match, TRBD2 (6 bases). CDR3 length: 15 amino acids. Between the trimmed V and J ends, which lost 2 bases and 5 bases, there was a span of 13 bases. Germline CDR1 reads LGHDT; CDR2 reads YNNKEL (reference sequence). CDR3 sequence (DNA): TGTGCCAGCAGCCAAAAACCTAGCGTAAACAATGAGCAGTTCTTC. Its translation is CASSQKPSVNNEQFF.

The table lists this clonotype with a few counts. The chain combines TRBV12-3 or TRBV12-4 with TRBJ1-2; the match to TRBD1 covers 7 bases. V was pared by 5 bases and J by 10 bases, with 16 bases of the junction left unmatched. The CDR3 has 15 residues. The CDR3 nucleotides read TGTGCCAGCAGTCTCCGGGGGACAGCCAGAGAGGTCTACACCTTC. It specifies CASSLRGTAREVYTF.

Ten or more counts support this clonotype. This chain links TRBV27 with TRBJ2-5; 13 bases agree with TRBD2. V shed 7 bases and J 3 bases; nucleotides not matched to a gene: 8. The germline V gene has CDR1 MNHEY and CDR2 SMNVEV (reference sequence). The CDR3 is 16 amino acids. CDR3 DNA sequence: TGTGCCAGCACCGGACTCGGGACTAGCGGGAAAGAGACCCAGTACTTC. It is translated as CASTGLGTSGKETQYF.

The sample holds a few counts of this clonotype. V and J are TRBV9 and TRBJ2-7, with TRBD2 as a possible D gene (6 bases). CDR3 length: 13 residues. V shed 1 base and J shed 7 bases, with 12 bases lying between them. CDR1 and CDR2 from the germline V gene are SGDLS and YYNGEE. The CDR3 region has the DNA TGTGCCAGCAGCGTATCGGAGGGGAGAGAGCAGTACTTC. Translating it yields CASSVSEGREQYF. The whole variable domain, filled in from reference TRBV9 and TRBJ2-7, reads DSGVTQTPKHLITATGQRVTLRCSPRSGDLSVYWYQQSLDQGLQFLIQYYNGEERAKGNILERFSAQQFPDLHSELNLSSLELGDSALYFCASSVSEGREQYFGPGTRLTVT.